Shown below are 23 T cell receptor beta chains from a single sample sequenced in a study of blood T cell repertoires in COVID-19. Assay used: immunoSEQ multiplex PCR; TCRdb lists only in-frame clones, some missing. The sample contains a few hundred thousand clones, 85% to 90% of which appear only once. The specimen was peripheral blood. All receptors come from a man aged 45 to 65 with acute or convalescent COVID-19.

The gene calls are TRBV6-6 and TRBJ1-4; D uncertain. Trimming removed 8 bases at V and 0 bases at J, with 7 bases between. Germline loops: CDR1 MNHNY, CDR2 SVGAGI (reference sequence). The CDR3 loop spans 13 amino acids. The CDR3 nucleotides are TGTGCCAGCGTGAGGACAACTAATGAAAAACTGTTTTTT. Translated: CASVRTTNEKLFF.

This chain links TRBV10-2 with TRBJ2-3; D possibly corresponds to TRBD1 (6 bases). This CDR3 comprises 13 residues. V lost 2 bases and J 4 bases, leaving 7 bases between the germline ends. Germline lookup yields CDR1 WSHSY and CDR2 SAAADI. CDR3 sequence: CASSEGGSDTQYF. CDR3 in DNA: TGCGCCAGCAGTGAGGGGGGCTCAGATACGCAGTATTTT.

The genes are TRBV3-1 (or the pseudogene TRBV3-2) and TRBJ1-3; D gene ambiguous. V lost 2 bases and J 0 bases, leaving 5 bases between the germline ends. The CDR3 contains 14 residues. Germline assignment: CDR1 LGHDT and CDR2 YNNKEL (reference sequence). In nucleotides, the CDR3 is TGTGCCAGCAGCCAAACAGCCTCTGGAAACACCATATATTTT. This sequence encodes CASSQTASGNTIYF.

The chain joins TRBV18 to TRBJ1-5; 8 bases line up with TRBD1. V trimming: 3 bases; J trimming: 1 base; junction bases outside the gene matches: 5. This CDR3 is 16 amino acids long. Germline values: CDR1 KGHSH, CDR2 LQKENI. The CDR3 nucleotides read TGTGCCAGCTCACCCCAGGGGGCAGGGAGCAATCAGCCCCAGCATTTT. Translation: CASSPQGAGSNQPQHF.

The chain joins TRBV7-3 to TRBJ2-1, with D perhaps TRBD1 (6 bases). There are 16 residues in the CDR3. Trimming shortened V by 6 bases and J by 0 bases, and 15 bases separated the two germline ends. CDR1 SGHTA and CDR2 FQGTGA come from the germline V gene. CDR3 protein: CASRSQGAGSYNEQFF. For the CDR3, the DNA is TGTGCCAGCAGATCACAGGGTGCGGGCTCCTACAATGAGCAGTTCTTC.

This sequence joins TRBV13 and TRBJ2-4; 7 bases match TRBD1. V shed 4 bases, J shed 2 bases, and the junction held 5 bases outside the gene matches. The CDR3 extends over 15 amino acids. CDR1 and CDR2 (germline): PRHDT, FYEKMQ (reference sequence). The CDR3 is CASSYRQGPKNIQYF. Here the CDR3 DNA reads TGTGCCAGCAGCTACCGACAGGGCCCCAAAAACATTCAGTACTTC.

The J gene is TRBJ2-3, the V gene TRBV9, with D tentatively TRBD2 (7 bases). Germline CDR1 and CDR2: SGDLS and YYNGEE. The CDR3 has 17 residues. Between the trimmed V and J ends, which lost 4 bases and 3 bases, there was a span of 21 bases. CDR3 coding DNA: TGTGCCAGCAGCCCTTATTGGGGGGGCGCGGGTACAGATACGCAGTATTTT. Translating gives CASSPYWGGAGTDTQYF.

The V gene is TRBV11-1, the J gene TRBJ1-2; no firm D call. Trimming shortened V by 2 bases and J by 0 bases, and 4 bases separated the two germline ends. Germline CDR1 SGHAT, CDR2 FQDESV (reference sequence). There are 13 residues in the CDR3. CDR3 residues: CASSLRANYGYTF. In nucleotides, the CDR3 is TGTGCCAGCAGCTTACGGGCTAACTATGGCTACACCTTC.

CDR3 in DNA: TGTGCCAGCAGGGGGACAGGGAGTTTCACTGAAGCTTTCTTT. Protein: CASRGTGSFTEAFF. This chain links TRBV27 with TRBJ1-1, with 9 bases that match TRBD1. Germline V gene lookup returns CDR1 MNHEY and CDR2 SMNVEV (reference sequence). The CDR3 has 14 amino acids. V dropped 6 bases and J dropped 4; count of bases not matched to a gene: 6.

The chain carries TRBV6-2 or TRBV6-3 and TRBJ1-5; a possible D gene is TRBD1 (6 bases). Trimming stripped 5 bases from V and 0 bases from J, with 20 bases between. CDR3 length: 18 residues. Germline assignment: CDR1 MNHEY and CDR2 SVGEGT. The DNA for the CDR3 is TGTGCCAGCAGTCGCGCCGCGCAGGGGACCTATAGCAATCAGCCCCAGCATTTT. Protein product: CASSRAAQGTYSNQPQHF.

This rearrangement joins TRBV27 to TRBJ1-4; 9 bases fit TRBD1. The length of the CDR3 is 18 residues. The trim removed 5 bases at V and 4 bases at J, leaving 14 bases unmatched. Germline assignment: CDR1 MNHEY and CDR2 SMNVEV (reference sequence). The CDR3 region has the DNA TGTGCCAGCAGTCCCCGACAGGGGGGGGACTGGGGTAATGAAAAACTGTTTTTT. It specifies CASSPRQGGDWGNEKLFF.

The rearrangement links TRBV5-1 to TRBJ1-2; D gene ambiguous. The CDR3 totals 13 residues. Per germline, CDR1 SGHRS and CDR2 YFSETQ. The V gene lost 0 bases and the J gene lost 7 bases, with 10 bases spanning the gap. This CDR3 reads CASSLGQSVGYTF. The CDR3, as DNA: TGCGCCAGCAGCTTGGGGCAGTCTGTTGGCTACACCTTC.

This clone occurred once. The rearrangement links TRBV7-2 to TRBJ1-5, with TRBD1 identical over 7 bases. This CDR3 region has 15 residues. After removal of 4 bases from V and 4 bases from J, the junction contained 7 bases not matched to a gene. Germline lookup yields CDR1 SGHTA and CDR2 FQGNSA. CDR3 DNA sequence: TGTGCCAGCAGCTGGGGGACAGCGAATAATCAGCCCCAGCATTTT. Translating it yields CASSWGTANNQPQHF.

In DNA form, the CDR3 reads TGCGCCAGCAGCTCGGCCCCGGGGGTGGGCTCCTACGAGCAGTACTTC. It is translated as CASSSAPGVGSYEQYF. The chain couples TRBV5-1 to TRBJ2-7; a possible D gene is TRBD2 (6 bases). The V end lost 3 bases, the J end lost 0 bases, and 16 bases lay between the germline ends. Per the germline V gene, CDR1 is SGHRS and CDR2 is YFSETQ. The length of the CDR3 is 16 residues.

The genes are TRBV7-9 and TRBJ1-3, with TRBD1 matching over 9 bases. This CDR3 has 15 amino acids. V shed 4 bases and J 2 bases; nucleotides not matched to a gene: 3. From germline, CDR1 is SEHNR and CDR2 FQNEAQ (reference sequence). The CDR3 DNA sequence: TGTGCCAGCAGCTACCGGGACAGGGCTGGAAACACCATATATTTT. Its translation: CASSYRDRAGNTIYF.

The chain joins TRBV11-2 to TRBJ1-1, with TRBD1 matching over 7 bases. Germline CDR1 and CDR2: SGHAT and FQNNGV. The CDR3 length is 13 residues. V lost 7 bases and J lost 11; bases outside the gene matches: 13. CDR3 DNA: TGTGCCAGCACCAAGGGACAGTCGTTAAATGCTTTCTTT. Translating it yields CASTKGQSLNAFF.

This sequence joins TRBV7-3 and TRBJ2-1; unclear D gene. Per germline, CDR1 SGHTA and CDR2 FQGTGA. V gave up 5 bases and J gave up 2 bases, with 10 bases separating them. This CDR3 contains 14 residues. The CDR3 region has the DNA TGTGCCAGCAGCCCCCTAGTTGCCTACAATGAGCAGTTCTTC. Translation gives CASSPLVAYNEQFF.

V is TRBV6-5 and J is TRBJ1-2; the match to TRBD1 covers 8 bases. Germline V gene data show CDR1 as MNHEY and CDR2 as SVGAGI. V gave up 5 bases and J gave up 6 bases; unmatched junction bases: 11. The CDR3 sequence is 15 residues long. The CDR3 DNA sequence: TGTGCCAGCAGTAACCCAGGACAGGGTTTAAATGGCTACACCTTC. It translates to CASSNPGQGLNGYTF.

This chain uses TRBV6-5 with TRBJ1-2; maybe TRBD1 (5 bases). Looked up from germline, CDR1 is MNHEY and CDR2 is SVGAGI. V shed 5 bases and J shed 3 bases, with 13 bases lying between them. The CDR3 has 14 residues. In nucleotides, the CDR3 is TGTGCCAGCAGTCGGGCCCCAGGGCACTATGGCTACACCTTC. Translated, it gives CASSRAPGHYGYTF.

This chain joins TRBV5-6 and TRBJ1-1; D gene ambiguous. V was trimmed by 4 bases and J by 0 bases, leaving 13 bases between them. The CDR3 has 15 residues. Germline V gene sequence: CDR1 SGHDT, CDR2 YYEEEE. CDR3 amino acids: CASSPPGRMNTEAFF. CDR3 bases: TGTGCCAGCAGCCCCCCCGGGAGAATGAACACTGAAGCTTTCTTT.

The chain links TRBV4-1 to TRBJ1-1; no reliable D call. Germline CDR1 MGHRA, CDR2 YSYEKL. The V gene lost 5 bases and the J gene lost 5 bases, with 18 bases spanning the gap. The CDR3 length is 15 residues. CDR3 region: CASSTHSPGVTEAFF. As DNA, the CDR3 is TGCGCCAGCAGCACCCACAGTCCCGGGGTTACTGAAGCTTTCTTT.

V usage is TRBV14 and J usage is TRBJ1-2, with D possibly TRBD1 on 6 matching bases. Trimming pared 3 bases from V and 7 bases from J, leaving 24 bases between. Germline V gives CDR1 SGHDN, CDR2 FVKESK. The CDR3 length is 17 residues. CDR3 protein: CASSQQARRGQSCGYTF. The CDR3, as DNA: TGTGCCAGCAGCCAGCAAGCTAGACGGGGACAATCGTGTGGCTACACCTTC.

This chain's CDR3 is CAITPEGLAGEQETQYF. CDR3 nucleotide sequence: TGTGCCATCACCCCTGAGGGACTAGCGGGGGAACAAGAGACCCAGTACTTC. The J gene is TRBJ2-5, the V gene TRBV11-2, with 14 positions matching TRBD2. This CDR3 contains 17 residues. J gave up 2 bases and V 10 bases, and 12 bases lay outside the gene matches. Looked up from germline, CDR1 is SGHAT and CDR2 is FQNNGV.